This T cell receptor beta chain was recorded in a study of patients and donors after allogeneic stem cell transplantation. This clonotype was recorded a few times. TCRdb passed the RT-PCR reads through MiXCR, listing each CDR3 protein once. This table has fewer than 30,000 distinct CDR3 sequences, 42% appearing once. This CDR3 comprises 16 residues. Germline-derived CDR1 and CDR2 are DFQATT and SNEGSKA (reference sequence). V lost 6 bases and J lost 3; bases outside the gene matches: 12. This clonotype was sampled from a human donor who was either an allogeneic HSCT recipient or a stem cell or donor lymphocyte infusion donor (not recorded which). It is not recorded whose cells these are; they may come from a transplant donor. Sequenced: blood, either unsorted or a sorted T cell fraction (not recorded which). The chain uses TRBV20-1 and TRBJ2-7; the match to TRBD2 covers 12 bases. The CDR3 loop reads CSAQRLAGDAGYEQYF. The CDR3 DNA sequence: TGCAGTGCCCAGAGACTAGCGGGAGACGCGGGCTACGAGCAGTACTTC.